The clone carrying this T cell receptor (beta chain) has a single count. Its cognate antigen is unknown. These data are taken from a study of T cell responses to AZD1222 COVID-19 vaccine. The CDR3 totals 15 residues. Germline CDR1 and CDR2: MDHEN and SYDVKM. The V end lost 4 bases, the J end lost 4 bases, and 13 bases lay between the germline ends. Findings and caveats of the study: Spike-specific TCR breadth and depth were elevated following two AZD1222 doses.

Profiling relied on immunoSEQ multiplex PCR, and the TCRdb table lists in-frame clones only, not all of them. The sample includes more than 250,000 clones, more than 85% seen only once; the top ten take 0.5% to 0.7%. The rearrangement joins TRBV28 to TRBJ2-2; D possibly corresponds to TRBD1 (5 bases). Sequenced material: peripheral blood, taken on day 0 of AZD1222 vaccination. This TCR derives from an adult in good health. CDR3 loop: CASSSAGSGTGELFF. CDR3 bases: TGTGCCAGCAGTTCGGCAGGGTCGGGCACCGGGGAGCTGTTTTTT.